Below, 21 T cell receptor beta chains from the same sample are listed, as sequenced in a study of T cell responses to AZD1222 COVID-19 vaccine. Data came from immunoSEQ multiplex PCR; TCRdb stores just in-frame clones and leaves some out. The repertoire holds about 160,000 clones, with around 94% as singletons. The source material was peripheral blood, sampled on day 0 of AZD1222 vaccination. These receptors originate from an adult in good health.

The chain links TRBV27 to TRBJ1-6; D possibly corresponds to TRBD1 (6 bases). V was clipped by 5 bases and J by 4 bases, with 15 bases between them. Germline V gene lookup returns CDR1 MNHEY and CDR2 SMNVEV (reference sequence). CDR3 length: 16 residues. CDR3 sequence: CASSRPGQSYNSPLHF. As DNA, the CDR3 is TGTGCCAGCAGTCGCCCCGGACAGTCTTATAATTCACCCCTCCACTTT.

The CDR3 coding sequence is TGTGCCAGCAGCCACGGTCCCTCCTATGGCTACACCTTC. This encodes CASSHGPSYGYTF. The chain has TRBV14 and TRBJ1-2, with unresolved D. CDR3 size: 13 residues. V dropped 3 bases and J dropped 4 bases, with 9 bases sitting between them. CDR1 and CDR2 (germline): SGHDN, FVKESK. Full variable domain (rest looked up from reference TRBV14 and TRBJ1-2): EAGVTQFPSHSVIEKGQTVTLRCDPISGHDNLYWYRRVMGKEIKFLLHFVKESKQDESGMPNNRFLAERTGGTYSTLKVQPAELEDSGVYFCASSHGPSYGYTFGSGTRLTVV.

The chain couples TRBV4-1 to TRBJ1-2; tentatively, D is TRBD1 (6 bases). Trimming took off 2 bases at V and 2 bases at J, with 21 bases between the two ends. The CDR3 loop spans 18 amino acids. Germline V gene data show CDR1 as MGHRA and CDR2 as YSYEKL. CDR3 nucleotide sequence: TGCGCCAGCAGCCAACAAACAGGGTCACGCGCGTCCAACTATGGCTACACCTTC. This encodes CASSQQTGSRASNYGYTF.

V gene TRBV5-1 combines with J gene TRBJ2-5, with D possibly TRBD1 on 6 matching bases. Trimming took 4 bases from V and 1 from J, leaving 11 bases between them. The CDR3 contains 14 residues. The germline CDR1 and CDR2 sequences are SGHRS and YFSETQ. The CDR3: CASSEGTPQETQYF. In nucleotides, the CDR3 is TGCGCCAGCAGCGAGGGGACACCCCAAGAGACCCAGTACTTC.

CDR3 coding DNA: TGTGCCACCAGTGAACCTACAGGCACGGGGGGCACCGGGGAGCTGTTTTTT. It is translated as CATSEPTGTGGTGELFF. The chain carries TRBV24-1 and TRBJ2-2; 7 positions agree with TRBD2. The CDR3 is 17 residues long. Germline CDR1 and CDR2: KGHDR and SFDVKD. The junction had 11 bases not matched to a gene; V was cut back by 4 bases and J by 4 bases.

This sequence joins TRBV7-3 and TRBJ2-3; perhaps TRBD2 as D (5 bases). Trimming pared 5 bases from V and 5 bases from J, leaving 11 bases between. CDR3 length: 13 amino acids. Germline V CDR1 and CDR2: SGHTA, FQGTGA. The CDR3 nucleotides are TGTGCCAGCAGCATTACTAGATTAGATACGCAGTATTTT. Translated, it gives CASSITRLDTQYF.

The chain employs TRBV24-1 and TRBJ2-1; 9 bases are shared with TRBD1. The V segment lost 4 bases and the J segment 8 bases; nucleotides outside the gene matches: 5. CDR3 length: 14 residues. Germline CDR1 and CDR2: KGHDR and SFDVKD. The CDR3 sequence: CATSDPGQGYEQFF. The CDR3, as DNA: TGTGCCACCAGTGACCCGGGACAGGGCTATGAGCAGTTCTTC.

The chain joins TRBV5-1 to TRBJ1-3, with 8 bases aligning to TRBD1. Trimming at V came to 0 bases and at J to 0 bases, leaving 8 bases not matched to a gene. In germline, CDR1 is SGHRS, CDR2 YFSETQ. CDR3 length: 18 amino acids. CDR3 in amino acids: CASSLDPSTGASGNTIYF. CDR3 nucleotides: TGCGCCAGCAGCTTGGATCCATCGACAGGGGCCTCTGGAAACACCATATATTTT.

This clone was counted only a few times. The rearrangement joins TRBV2 to TRBJ1-5; the D is unclear. V was cut by 6 bases and J by 0 bases, with 6 bases left in between. Per the germline V gene, CDR1 is SNHLY and CDR2 is FYNNEI. This CDR3 has 13 residues. The CDR3 region is CASRYSSNQPQHF. CDR3 nucleotide sequence: TGTGCCAGCAGATATAGTAGCAATCAGCCCCAGCATTTT.

This sequence joins TRBV3-1 (or the pseudogene TRBV3-2) and TRBJ1-1, with D hard to call. The CDR3 is 14 amino acids. Germline loops: CDR1 LGHDT, CDR2 YNNKEL (reference sequence). V was shortened by 2 bases and J by 0 bases, with 7 bases between the two germline ends. CDR3 DNA: TGTGCCAGCAGCCAATTGGGGATGAACACTGAAGCTTTCTTT. It is translated as CASSQLGMNTEAFF.

The chain has TRBV12-5 and TRBJ2-7; D is ambiguous. Germline CDR1 reads LGHNT; CDR2 reads FRNRAP. Deletions cut 3 bases from V and 6 bases from J, with 6 bases between. The CDR3 has 11 amino acids. The CDR3 DNA reads as TGTGCTAGTGGTTTCCAGATCGAGCAGTACTTC. Encoded protein: CASGFQIEQYF.

CDR3 sequence (DNA): TGCGCCAGCAGCCAAGTTAATCAGCGGGGACCCTACAATGAGCAGTTCTTC. Its translation: CASSQVNQRGPYNEQFF. The chain employs TRBV4-1 and TRBJ2-1; 7 nucleotides match TRBD2. Looked up from germline, CDR1 is MGHRA and CDR2 is YSYEKL. The V segment lost 1 base and the J segment 2 bases; nucleotides outside the gene matches: 8. This CDR3 region has 17 residues.

This sequence joins TRBV10-3 and TRBJ2-2; D uncertain. The CDR3 has 15 amino acids. V was clipped by 0 bases and J by 2 bases, with 7 bases between them. The V gene's germline CDR1 is ENHRY and CDR2 SYGVKD. The CDR3 region is CAISESAQNTGELFF. The CDR3 DNA reads as TGTGCCATCAGTGAGTCGGCCCAAAACACCGGGGAGCTGTTTTTT.

This chain connects TRBV28 to TRBJ1-2, with a weak D call TRBD1 (6 bases). Per germline, CDR1 MDHEN and CDR2 SYDVKM. Trimming took 6 bases from V and 8 from J, leaving 19 bases between them. The CDR3 has 14 amino acids. The CDR3 DNA reads as TGTGCCAGCAGCCCTCTCAGCACAGGGAGGGGCTACACCTTC. Amino acids: CASSPLSTGRGYTF.

This chain uses TRBV19 with TRBJ1-1; the D gene is possibly TRBD1 (6 bases). Germline CDR1 is LNHDA and CDR2 is SQIVND (reference sequence). This CDR3 is 15 amino acids long. Deletions cut 11 bases from V and 5 bases from J, with 24 bases between. The DNA of the CDR3 is TGTGCCTGTATCCCGAGGGGGATGAGGGGAACTGAAGCTTTCTTT. Translated, it gives CACIPRGMRGTEAFF. Based on the CDR3 plus reference TRBV19 and TRBJ1-1, the full variable domain is DGGITQSPKYLFRKEGQNVTLSCEQNLNHDAMYWYRQDPGQGLRLIYYSQIVNDFQKGDIAEGYSVSREKKESFPLTVTSAQKNPTAFYLCACIPRGMRGTEAFFGQGTRLTVV.

The V call is TRBV7-2, the J call TRBJ1-2; unclear D gene. V was shortened by 5 bases and J by 3 bases, with 7 bases between the two germline ends. The CDR3 consists of 12 residues. Germline V lookup: CDR1 SGHTA, CDR2 FQGNSA. The CDR3 is CASSERDYGYTF. CDR3 coding DNA: TGTGCCAGCAGCGAAAGAGACTATGGCTACACCTTC.

The J gene is TRBJ1-6, the V gene TRBV4-1, with D possibly TRBD1 on 5 matching bases. This CDR3 is built from 17 residues. CDR1 is MGHRA, CDR2 YSYEKL, per germline. With 3 bases removed from V and 0 bases from J, the gap between germline ends came to 12 bases. This chain's CDR3 is CASSQSEGNSYNSPLHF. The CDR3 DNA is TGCGCCAGCAGCCAGTCGGAGGGGAACTCCTATAATTCACCCCTCCACTTT.

The chain is built from TRBV11-2 and TRBJ1-1, with 7 bases lining up with TRBD1. The CDR3 is 14 amino acids. V shed 3 bases, J shed 3 bases, and the junction held 4 bases outside the gene matches. Germline V CDR1 and CDR2: SGHAT, FQNNGV. This chain's CDR3 is CASSLTGRYTEAFF. DNA for the CDR3: TGTGCCAGCAGCTTGACAGGGCGGTACACTGAAGCTTTCTTT.

This clone was found once. The J gene is TRBJ2-7, the V gene TRBV7-8; D is ambiguous. V was pared by 0 bases and J by 3 bases, with 6 bases between. The CDR3 is made up of 13 amino acids. CDR1 SGHVS and CDR2 FQNEAQ come from the germline V gene. The CDR3 region has the DNA TGTGCCAGCAGCTTAGCGACCGACTACGAGCAGTACTTC. Translated, it gives CASSLATDYEQYF. The full variable domain, in which reference TRBV7-8 and TRBJ2-7 provide the parts outside the CDR3, is GAGVSQSPRYKVAKRGQDVALRCDPISGHVSLFWYQQALGQGPEFLTYFQNEAQLDKSGLPSDRFFAERPEGSVSTLKIQRTQQEDSAVYLCASSLATDYEQYFGPGTRLTVT.

This chain uses TRBV5-4 with TRBJ1-6; D is uncertain. V was cut by 5 bases and J by 6 bases, with 18 bases left in between. From germline, CDR1 is SGHNT and CDR2 YYREEE (reference sequence). The CDR3 covers 16 residues. CDR3 amino acids: CASSIDRVGGNSPLHF. In nucleotides, the CDR3 is TGTGCCAGCAGTATCGATCGGGTAGGCGGTAATTCACCCCTCCACTTT.

J is TRBJ2-3 and V is TRBV10-2; 7 nucleotides agree with TRBD1. Trimming at V came to 6 bases and at J to 3 bases, leaving 3 bases not matched to a gene. CDR3 length: 13 amino acids. The V gene's germline CDR1 is WSHSY and CDR2 SAAADI. The CDR3 sequence is CASRGGRTDTQYF. The DNA of the CDR3 is TGCGCCAGCAGAGGGGGCAGGACAGATACGCAGTATTTT.